Listed below are T cell receptor beta chains from one sample, sequenced in a study of cytomegalovirus exposure and HLA in healthy donors. TCRdb's table, derived via immunoSEQ multiplex PCR, lists solely in-frame clones and lacks some. The data contain some 190,000 clones, approximately 80% of them seen just once; the ten biggest clones take up roughly 2.7%. Sequencing was done on a sample of PBMCs. Receptor source: a female donor in good health and CMV-seronegative. Both conserved end residues are part of each CDR3. D genes are given only for firm matches. A clone size is listed for some rows: how often the clone was seen (once, few, many), or a class if it is expanded.

V gene	clone size	J gene	D gene	CDR3 DNA	CDR3 protein
TRBV27	-	TRBJ2-1	-	TGTGCCAGCAGTGCGGGTTCGGCTAGCCGGTCCTACAATGAGCAGTTCTTC	CASSAGSASRSYNEQFF
TRBV10-3	-	TRBJ1-2	TRBD1	TGTGCCATCAGTCGCCAACAGGGGATTAACTATGGCTACACCTTC	CAISRQQGINYGYTF
TRBV5-4	-	TRBJ1-3	TRBD1	TGTGCCAGCAGCTTACGCGACAGGGGCCGTACCGGTGGAAACACCATATATTTT	CASSLRDRGRTGGNTIYF
TRBV5-1	-	TRBJ1-4	-	TGCGCCAGCAGCTTGGGGGGGGCTAATGAAAAACTGTTTTTT	CASSLGGANEKLFF
TRBV28	-	TRBJ2-7	-	TGTGCCAGCATTCCGTCGGGAAACTACTACGAGCAGTACTTC	CASIPSGNYYEQYF
TRBV4-1	-	TRBJ2-7	TRBD1	TGCGCCAGCAGCCAAGAGCCGACAGGGCTTGAGCAGTACTTC	CASSQEPTGLEQYF
TRBV11-3	-	TRBJ1-1	-	TGTGCCAGCAGCTTGGAAAATCGGGACACTGAAGCTTTCTTT	CASSLENRDTEAFF
TRBV5-4	-	TRBJ2-2	-	TGTGCCAGCAGCCTCGAGGAGGCGGTGAACACCGGGGAGCTGTTTTTT	CASSLEEAVNTGELFF
TRBV2	-	TRBJ2-1	TRBD2	TGTGCCAGCATCCTGGCGGGACTAGCGGGATATCAGTTCTTC	CASILAGLAGYQFF
TRBV14	-	TRBJ2-7	TRBD2	TGTGCCAGCAGCCAACTATCTAGCGGATTCTCCTACGAGCAGTACTTC	CASSQLSSGFSYEQYF
TRBV15	-	TRBJ1-1	TRBD1	TGTGCCACCAGCGCAGGGGGGTTGAGCACTGAAGCTTTCTTT	CATSAGGLSTEAFF
TRBV5-1	-	TRBJ2-5	TRBD1	TGCGCCAGCAGCCTTATAGGGGGCGCAGGAGAGACCCAGTACTTC	CASSLIGGAGETQYF
TRBV29-1	-	TRBJ1-3	-	TGCAGCGTTGACAGGCAGAGCTCTGGAAACACCATATATTTT	CSVDRQSSGNTIYF
TRBV19	-	TRBJ2-6	-	TGTGCCAGTAGTCACACTCAGGTTGGGGGGGCCAACGTCCTGACTTTC	CASSHTQVGGANVLTF
TRBV9	once	TRBJ1-3	-	TGTGCCAGCAGCGTCGGGTTTTTCCGGGGAAACACCATATATTTT	CASSVGFFRGNTIYF
TRBV9	few	TRBJ2-2	TRBD2	TGTGCCAGCAGCGGTCCTAGCGGGGGGGAAATGACCGGGGAGCTGTTTTTT	CASSGPSGGEMTGELFF
TRBV29-1	-	TRBJ1-1	TRBD1	TGCAGCGCCATGGGACAGGTTAAAGCTGAAGCTTTCTTT	CSAMGQVKAEAFF
TRBV6-5	-	TRBJ2-1	-	TGTGCCAGCAGTTATCTCGGGGGAGTCGACAATGAGCAGTTCTTC	CASSYLGGVDNEQFF
TRBV7-9	-	TRBJ2-1	TRBD2	TGTGCCAGCAGCTTAGGGACTAGTTACAATGAGCAGTTCTTC	CASSLGTSYNEQFF
TRBV2	-	TRBJ1-1	TRBD1	TGTGCCAGCACTCTTCGGACAGGGCCGGGCACTGAAGCTTTCTTT	CASTLRTGPGTEAFF
TRBV30	-	TRBJ2-1	TRBD2	TGTGCCTGGAAAACTAGCGGGGGCTACAATGAGCAGTTCTTC	CAWKTSGGYNEQFF
TRBV29-1	-	TRBJ1-1	-	TGCAGCGTTGATCGGGGGAACACTGAAGCTTTCTTT	CSVDRGNTEAFF
TRBV6-1	-	TRBJ2-7	-	TGTGCCAGCAGTGAAGGGGGGGCCTACGAGCAGTACTTC	CASSEGGAYEQYF
TRBV4-3	-	TRBJ2-7	TRBD2	TGCGCCAGCAGCCAAGATTTACTAGCGTACGAGCAGTACTTC	CASSQDLLAYEQYF
TRBV6-1	-	TRBJ2-7	-	TGTGCCAGCAGTGAAGGACCCCGGAGGTACGAGCAGTACTTC	CASSEGPRRYEQYF
TRBV6-1	few	TRBJ2-2	-	TGTGCCAGCAGTGAAGCGCCGGGAGTTCTCACCGGGGAGCTGTTTTTT	CASSEAPGVLTGELFF